The next 12 T cell receptor beta chains were all read from a single sample in a study of CD8+CD57+ T cells in acquired aplastic anemia. According to the study, genomic DNA was the template for TCR beta VDJ and CDR3 profiling. A single record per CDR3 protein comes from TCRdb applying MiXCR to the reads. The table includes approximately 470,000 distinct CDR3 sequences, about a third detected once. All patients picked for sequencing had shown, by flow cytometry, an expansion of CD8+CD57+ cells. The specimen was sorted CD4+, CD8+, or CD8+CD57+ T cells (not recorded which) from PBMCs. The receptor source for this set is a human donor with aplastic anemia.

There are many counts of this clonotype. J is TRBJ2-7 and V is TRBV6-6, with TRBD2 identical over 7 bases. The CDR3 contains 14 residues. V shed 8 bases, J shed 2 bases, and the junction held 9 bases outside the gene matches. CDR1 and CDR2 from the germline V gene are MNHNY and SVGAGI (reference sequence). The CDR3 coding sequence is TGTGCCAGCCGAGGAGCGGGAAGTACCTACGAGCAGTACTTC. Amino acid sequence: CASRGAGSTYEQYF.

This clonotype has just a few counts. V usage is TRBV19 and J usage is TRBJ2-1; D gene uncertain. This CDR3 is 10 amino acids long. Trimming cost V 9 bases and J 7 bases, with 7 bases left between them. CDR1 and CDR2 from the germline V gene are LNHDA and SQIVND (reference sequence). CDR3 residues: CASGWNEQFF. The CDR3 DNA follows: TGTGCCAGCGGGTGGAATGAGCAGTTCTTC. The complete variable domain, with remaining parts taken from reference TRBV19 and TRBJ2-1, reads DGGITQSPKYLFRKEGQNVTLSCEQNLNHDAMYWYRQDPGQGLRLIYYSQIVNDFQKGDIAEGYSVSREKKESFPLTVTSAQKNPTAFYLCASGWNEQFFGPGTRLTVL.

As for this clonotype: Possible read error: a much larger clone is one base away. This chain uses TRBV10-3 with TRBJ2-7; possible D gene TRBD2, 6 bases. V shed 10 bases and J shed 6 bases, with 25 bases lying between them. The CDR3 consists of 15 residues. Germline V gives CDR1 ENHRY, CDR2 SYGVKD. The CDR3 loop reads CASSAQTGEPAEQYF. CDR3 coding DNA: TGTGCCAGCAGCGCCCAGACGGGAGAACCGGCCGAGCAGTACTTC.

This clonotype was recorded a few times. V and J are TRBV4-2 and TRBJ2-7, with 8 bases identical to TRBD2. V was pared by 3 bases and J by 3 bases, with 13 bases of the junction left unmatched. Germline CDR1 LGHNA, CDR2 YNFKEQ. The CDR3 loop spans 17 amino acids. CDR3 DNA sequence: TGTGCCAGCAGCCACTTAGGCCTACGGGAGGGCCGCTACGAGCAGTACTTC. It translates to CASSHLGLREGRYEQYF.

J is TRBJ2-2 and V is TRBV15; 10 bases line up with TRBD1. The germline V gene has CDR1 LNHNV and CDR2 YYDKDF (reference sequence). The length of the CDR3 is 15 residues. The J segment lost 6 bases and the V segment lost 6 bases, leaving 7 bases of the junction unmatched. In nucleotides, the CDR3 is TGTGCCACCAGAACAAGGACAGGGGGGGCCGGGGAGCTGTTTTTT. Translation gives CATRTRTGGAGELFF.

This clonotype was counted once. The chain joins TRBV25-1 to TRBJ1-6; TRBD1 might be the D (6 bases). Germline V gives CDR1 MGHDK, CDR2 SYGVNS. The germline V and J ends were trimmed by 8 bases and 10 bases, with 18 bases remaining between them. This CDR3 has 14 amino acids. CDR3 nucleotides: TGTGCCAGCTTTGGGGGCAGGTCGGAGTCACCCCTCCACTTT. Its protein product is CASFGGRSESPLHF.

This clonotype turned up a few times. The rearrangement joins TRBV12-3 or TRBV12-4 to TRBJ2-1, with 12 nucleotides matching TRBD1. V lost 6 bases to trimming and J lost 6 bases; unmatched junction nucleotides: 6. CDR3 length: 15 residues. CDR3 loop: CASRWGQGAGNEQFF. CDR3 nucleotides: TGTGCCAGCAGATGGGGACAGGGGGCTGGCAATGAGCAGTTCTTC.

The rearrangement uses TRBV7-4 and TRBJ2-2, with TRBD1 matching 7 bases. After removal of 4 bases from V and 7 bases from J, the junction contained 6 bases not matched to a gene. The CDR3 totals 14 residues. From germline, CDR1 is SGHVT and CDR2 SQSDAQ. CDR3 in DNA: TGTGCCAGCAGCTCCGACAGGGTGGTCGGGGAGCTGTTTTTT. Translated: CASSSDRVVGELFF.

This clonotype has only one observation. This may come from a read error, since a much larger clone is one base off. This chain uses TRBV5-1 with TRBJ1-2, with D possibly being TRBD1 (6 bases). In germline, CDR1 is SGHRS, CDR2 YFSETQ. This CDR3 spans 13 amino acids. The CDR3 bases are TGCGCCAGCAGCTTCAACAGGGACCAGGGCTGCACCTTC. Translating it yields CASSFNRDQGCTF.

This chain connects TRBV7-9 to TRBJ1-1; 9 nucleotides match TRBD1. This CDR3 comprises 13 residues. V dropped 7 bases and J dropped 4; count of bases not matched to a gene: 4. CDR1 is SEHNR and CDR2 is FQNEAQ in the germline V gene (reference sequence). In nucleotides, the CDR3 is TGTGCCAGCACCGGACAGGGGAGCACTGAAGCTTTCTTT. Its translation: CASTGQGSTEAFF.

This chain joins TRBV24-1 and TRBJ1-2, with TRBD1 identical over 12 bases. The V gene end was trimmed by 3 bases and the J gene end by 9 bases; junction bases not matched to a gene: 16. This CDR3 is built from 18 residues. Germline CDR1 and CDR2: KGHDR and SFDVKD. The CDR3 sequence: CATSDTKGTGGPPESYTF. The DNA of the CDR3 is TGTGCCACCAGTGATACCAAGGGGACAGGGGGCCCTCCGGAGAGCTACACCTTC.

Worth noting for this clonotype: With a much larger clone just one base away, this may be a read error. The chain uses TRBV7-2 and TRBJ1-3, with TRBD1 identical over 10 bases. The length of the CDR3 is 15 residues. Germline assignment: CDR1 SGHTA and CDR2 FQGNSA. Trimming cost V 5 bases and J 5 bases; bases outside gene matches: 6. The CDR3 DNA reads TGTGCCAGCAGCACGCGGACAGGGGGTAGAAACACCATATATTTT. Translating gives CASSTRTGGRNTIYF.